The subject of this entry is one T cell receptor beta chain. Its target is unknown. The record originates from a study of identifying expanded T cells in peripheral blood. General observations from the study: Variance in clone template counts between approximately two-week samples significantly increased with total template count across all healthy donors. About 1.2 clones differed between technical replicates, versus around 15 and 19 over time.

The germline V gene encodes CDR1 SNHLY and CDR2 FYNNEI. The CDR3 has 19 residues. The V end lost 6 bases, the J end lost 3 bases, and 27 bases lay between the germline ends. Collection occurred without any documented infections or immune events in donors. The protocol was immunoSEQ multiplex PCR, while the TCRdb copy is restricted to in-frame clones and leaves out a portion. The data contain more than 90,000 clones, roughly nine tenths of them singletons. Sequenced: blood. The V gene is TRBV2, the J gene TRBJ2-1, with a possible D match to TRBD2 (7 bases). The sequence was collected from a person aged 18 to 70 in good health. CDR3 DNA sequence: TGTGCCAGCAGGGCGGGGGCGGAGGGAAACAAATACTACTACAATGAGCAGTTCTTC. Translated: CASRAGAEGNKYYYNEQFF. The full variable domain, completed using reference TRBV2 and TRBJ2-1, is EPEVTQTPSHQVTQMGQEVILRCVPISNHLYFYWYRQILGQKVEFLVSFYNNEISEKSEIFDDQFSVERPDGSNFTLKIRSTKLEDSAMYFCASRAGAEGNKYYYNEQFFGPGTRLTVL.